This T cell receptor (beta chain) was retrieved from a study of blood T cell repertoires in COVID-19. Authors' methods: Amplifying reference gene primers gave estimates of nucleated cell counts. Generated by immunoSEQ multiplex PCR, the TCRdb table keeps only in-frame clones and is missing some. V and J calls and clone size are those listed in that table; D and trimming were worked out from the DNA. The table shows some 81,000 clones, with about nine tenths occurring only once. Germline V gene sequence: CDR1 LNHDA, CDR2 SQIVND (reference sequence). The CDR3 is 13 residues long. V lost 5 bases, J lost 3 bases, and 9 bases lay in between.

Sequenced material: peripheral blood. The source is a woman aged 45-65 years in a cohort sampled during active COVID-19. The V call is TRBV19, the J call TRBJ2-3; perhaps TRBD2 as D (5 bases). The DNA for the CDR3 is TGTGCCAGTAGTCCGGCGGGTACAGATACGCAGTATTTT. This codes for CASSPAGTDTQYF.